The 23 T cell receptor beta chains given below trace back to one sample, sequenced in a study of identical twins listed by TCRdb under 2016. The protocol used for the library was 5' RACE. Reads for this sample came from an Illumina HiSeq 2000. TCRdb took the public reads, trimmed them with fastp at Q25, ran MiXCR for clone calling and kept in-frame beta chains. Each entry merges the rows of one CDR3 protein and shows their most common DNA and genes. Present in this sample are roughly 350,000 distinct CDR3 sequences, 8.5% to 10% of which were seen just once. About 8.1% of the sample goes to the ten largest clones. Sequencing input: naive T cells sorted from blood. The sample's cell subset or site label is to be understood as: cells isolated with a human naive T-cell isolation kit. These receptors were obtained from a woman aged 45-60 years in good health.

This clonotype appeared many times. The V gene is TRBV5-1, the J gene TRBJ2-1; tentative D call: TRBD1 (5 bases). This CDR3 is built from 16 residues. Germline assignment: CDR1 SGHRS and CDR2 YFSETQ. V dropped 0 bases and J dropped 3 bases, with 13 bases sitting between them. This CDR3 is CASSLVAGFRYNEQFF. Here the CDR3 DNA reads TGCGCCAGCAGCTTGGTTGCAGGGTTCCGCTACAATGAGCAGTTCTTC.

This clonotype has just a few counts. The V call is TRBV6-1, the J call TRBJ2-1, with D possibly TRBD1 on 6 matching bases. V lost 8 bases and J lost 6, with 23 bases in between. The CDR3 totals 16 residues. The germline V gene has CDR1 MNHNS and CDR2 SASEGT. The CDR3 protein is CASAGASRLSSNEQFF. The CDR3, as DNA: TGTGCCAGCGCAGGGGCTAGCAGGTTAAGCAGCAATGAGCAGTTCTTC.

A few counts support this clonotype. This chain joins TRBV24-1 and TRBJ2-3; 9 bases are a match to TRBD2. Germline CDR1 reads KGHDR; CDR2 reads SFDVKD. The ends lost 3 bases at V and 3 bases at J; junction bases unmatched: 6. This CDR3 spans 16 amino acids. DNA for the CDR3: TGTGCCACCAGTGATCCGACAGCGGGGGGAACAGATACGCAGTATTTT. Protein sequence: CATSDPTAGGTDTQYF.

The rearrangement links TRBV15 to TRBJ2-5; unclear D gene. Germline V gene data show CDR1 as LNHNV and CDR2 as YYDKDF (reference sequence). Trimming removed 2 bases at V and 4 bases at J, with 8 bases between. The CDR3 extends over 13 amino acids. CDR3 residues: CATSRPPLETQYF. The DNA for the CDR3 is TGTGCCACCAGCAGACCCCCTTTAGAGACCCAGTACTTC.

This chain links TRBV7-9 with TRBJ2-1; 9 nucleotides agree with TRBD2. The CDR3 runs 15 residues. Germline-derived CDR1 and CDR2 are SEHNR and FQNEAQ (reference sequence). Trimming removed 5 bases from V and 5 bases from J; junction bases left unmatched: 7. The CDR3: CASSPRLADNNEQFF. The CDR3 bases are TGTGCCAGCAGCCCCCGACTAGCGGACAACAATGAGCAGTTCTTC. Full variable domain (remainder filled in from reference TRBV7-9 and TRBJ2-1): DTGVSQNPRHKITKRGQNVTFRCDPISEHNRLYWYRQTLGQGPEFLTYFQNEAQLEKSRLLSDRFSAERPKGSFSTLEIQRTEQGDSAMYLCASSPRLADNNEQFFGPGTRLTVL.

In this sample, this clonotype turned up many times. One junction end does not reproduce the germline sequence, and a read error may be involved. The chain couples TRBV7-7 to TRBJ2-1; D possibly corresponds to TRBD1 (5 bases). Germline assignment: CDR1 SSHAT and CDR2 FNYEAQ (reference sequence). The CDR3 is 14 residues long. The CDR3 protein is CASSSDWGQGEQFF. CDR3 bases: TGTGCTAGCAGCTCTGACTGGGGCCAGGGTGAGCAGTTCTTC.

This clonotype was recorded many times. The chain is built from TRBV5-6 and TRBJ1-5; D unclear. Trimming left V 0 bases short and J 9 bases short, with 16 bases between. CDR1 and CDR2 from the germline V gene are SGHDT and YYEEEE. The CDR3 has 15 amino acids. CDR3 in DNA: TGTGCCAGCAGCTTGGTCGGGTCAGACCGAATGCCCCAGCATTTT. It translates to CASSLVGSDRMPQHF. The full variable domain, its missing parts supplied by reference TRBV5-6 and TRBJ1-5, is DAGVTQSPTHLIKTRGQQVTLRCSPKSGHDTVSWYQQALGQGPQFIFQYYEEEERQRGNFPDRFSGHQFPNYSSELNVNALLLGDSALYLCASSLVGSDRMPQHFGDGTRLSIL.

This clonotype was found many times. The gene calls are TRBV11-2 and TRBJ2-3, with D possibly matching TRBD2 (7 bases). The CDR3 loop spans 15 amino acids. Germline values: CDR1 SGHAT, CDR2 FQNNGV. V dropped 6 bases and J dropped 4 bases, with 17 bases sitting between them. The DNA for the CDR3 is TGTGCCAGCAGTTTGGGGACTACAGGGTCAGATACGCAGTATTTT. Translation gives CASSLGTTGSDTQYF.

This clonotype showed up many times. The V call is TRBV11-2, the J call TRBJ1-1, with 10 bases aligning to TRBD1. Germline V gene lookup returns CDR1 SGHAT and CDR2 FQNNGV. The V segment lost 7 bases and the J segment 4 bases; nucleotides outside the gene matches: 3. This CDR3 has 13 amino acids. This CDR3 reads CASTRTGGTEAFF. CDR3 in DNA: TGTGCCAGCACCCGGACAGGGGGCACTGAAGCTTTCTTT. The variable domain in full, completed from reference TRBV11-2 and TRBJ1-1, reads EAGVAQSPRYKIIEKRQSVAFWCNPISGHATLYWYQQILGQGPKLLIQFQNNGVVDDSQLPKDRFSAERLKGVDSTLKIQPAKLEDSAVYLCASTRTGGTEAFFGQGTRLTVV.

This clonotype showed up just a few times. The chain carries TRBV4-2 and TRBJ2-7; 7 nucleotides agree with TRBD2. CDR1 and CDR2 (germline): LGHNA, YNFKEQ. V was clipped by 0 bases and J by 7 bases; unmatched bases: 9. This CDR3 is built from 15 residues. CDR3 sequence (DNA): TGTGCCAGCAGCCAAGAGATTAGCGGGCTGGGTGAGCAGTACTTC. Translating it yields CASSQEISGLGEQYF.

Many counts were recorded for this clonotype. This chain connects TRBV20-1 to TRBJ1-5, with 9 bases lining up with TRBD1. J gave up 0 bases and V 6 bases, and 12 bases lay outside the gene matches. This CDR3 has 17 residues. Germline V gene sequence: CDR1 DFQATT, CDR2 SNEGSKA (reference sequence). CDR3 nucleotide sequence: TGCAGTGCGTCGCCGGGACAGGGAGTTCGTAGCAATCAGCCCCAGCATTTT. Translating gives CSASPGQGVRSNQPQHF.

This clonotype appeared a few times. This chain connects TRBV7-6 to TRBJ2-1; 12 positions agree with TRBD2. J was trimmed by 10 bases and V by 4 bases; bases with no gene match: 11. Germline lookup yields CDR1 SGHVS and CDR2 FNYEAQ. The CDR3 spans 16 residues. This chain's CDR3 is CASSSTGTSGRSEQFF. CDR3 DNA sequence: TGTGCCAGCAGCTCTACCGGGACTAGCGGGCGAAGCGAGCAGTTCTTC. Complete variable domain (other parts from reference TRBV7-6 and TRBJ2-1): GAGVSQSPRYKVTKRGQDVALRCDPISGHVSLYWYRQALGQGPEFLTYFNYEAQQDKSGLPNDRFSAERPEGSISTLTIQRTEQRDSAMYRCASSSTGTSGRSEQFFGPGTRLTVL.

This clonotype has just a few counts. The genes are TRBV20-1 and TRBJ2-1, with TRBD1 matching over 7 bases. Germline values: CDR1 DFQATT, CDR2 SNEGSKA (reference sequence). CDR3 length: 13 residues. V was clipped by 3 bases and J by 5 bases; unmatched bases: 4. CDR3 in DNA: TGCAGTGCTAGCGGGACAGCGAACAATGAGCAGTTCTTC. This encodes CSASGTANNEQFF.

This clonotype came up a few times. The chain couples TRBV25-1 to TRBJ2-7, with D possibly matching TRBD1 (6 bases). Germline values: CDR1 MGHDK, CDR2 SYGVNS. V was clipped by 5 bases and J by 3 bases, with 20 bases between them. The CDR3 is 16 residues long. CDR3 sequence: CASSPAHPGVNYEQYF. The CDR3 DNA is TGTGCCAGCAGTCCGGCCCACCCAGGGGTCAACTACGAGCAGTACTTC.

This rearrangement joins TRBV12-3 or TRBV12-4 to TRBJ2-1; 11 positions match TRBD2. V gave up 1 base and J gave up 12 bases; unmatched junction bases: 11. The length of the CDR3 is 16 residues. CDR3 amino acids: CASSLVGTSGQGGQFF. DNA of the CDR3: TGTGCCAGCAGTTTAGTCGGGACTAGCGGCCAAGGTGGGCAGTTCTTC.

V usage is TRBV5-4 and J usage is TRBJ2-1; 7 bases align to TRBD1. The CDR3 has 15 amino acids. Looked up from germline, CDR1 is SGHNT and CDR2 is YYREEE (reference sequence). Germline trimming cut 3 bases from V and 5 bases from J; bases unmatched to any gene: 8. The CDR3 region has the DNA TGTGCCAGCAGCTCACAGGGGAAATTCCACAATGAGCAGTTCTTC. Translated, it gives CASSSQGKFHNEQFF.

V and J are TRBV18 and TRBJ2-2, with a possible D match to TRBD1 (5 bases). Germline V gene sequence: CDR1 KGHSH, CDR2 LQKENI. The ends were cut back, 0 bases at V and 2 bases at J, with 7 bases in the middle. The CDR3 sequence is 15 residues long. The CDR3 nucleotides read TGTGCCAGCTCACCACCGAGGACAAACACCGGGGAGCTGTTTTTT. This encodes CASSPPRTNTGELFF.

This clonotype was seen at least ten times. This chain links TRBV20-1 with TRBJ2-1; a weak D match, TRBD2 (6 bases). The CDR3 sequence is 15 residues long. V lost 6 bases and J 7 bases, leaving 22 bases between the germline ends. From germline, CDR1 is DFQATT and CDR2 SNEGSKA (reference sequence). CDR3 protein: CSAHILAPVGNEQFF. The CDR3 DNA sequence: TGCAGTGCACACATCCTAGCGCCAGTAGGGAATGAGCAGTTCTTC.

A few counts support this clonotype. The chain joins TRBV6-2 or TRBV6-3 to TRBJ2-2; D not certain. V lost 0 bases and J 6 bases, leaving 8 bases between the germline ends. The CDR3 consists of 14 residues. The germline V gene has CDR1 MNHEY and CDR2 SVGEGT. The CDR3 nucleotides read TGTGCCAGCAGTTACTCGACCCCCTCCGGGGAGCTGTTTTTT. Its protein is CASSYSTPSGELFF.

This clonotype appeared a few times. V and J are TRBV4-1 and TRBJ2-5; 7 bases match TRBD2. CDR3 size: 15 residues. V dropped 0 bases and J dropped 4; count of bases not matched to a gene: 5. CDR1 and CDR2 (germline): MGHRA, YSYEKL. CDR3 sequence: CASSQEGGWGETQYF. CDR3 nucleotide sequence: TGCGCCAGCAGCCAAGAGGGAGGGTGGGGAGAGACCCAGTACTTC.

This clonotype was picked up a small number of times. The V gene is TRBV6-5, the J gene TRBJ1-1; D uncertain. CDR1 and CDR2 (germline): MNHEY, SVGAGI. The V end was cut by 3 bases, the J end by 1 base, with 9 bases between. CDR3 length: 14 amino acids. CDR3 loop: CASSYYGPNTEAFF. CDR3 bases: TGTGCCAGCAGTTATTACGGTCCGAACACTGAAGCTTTCTTT.

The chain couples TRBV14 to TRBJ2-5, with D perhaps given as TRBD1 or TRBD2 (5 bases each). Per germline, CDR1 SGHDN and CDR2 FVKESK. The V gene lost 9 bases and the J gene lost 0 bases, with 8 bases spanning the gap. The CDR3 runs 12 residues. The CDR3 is CAREGYQETQYF. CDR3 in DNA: TGTGCCAGAGAGGGGTACCAAGAGACCCAGTACTTC.

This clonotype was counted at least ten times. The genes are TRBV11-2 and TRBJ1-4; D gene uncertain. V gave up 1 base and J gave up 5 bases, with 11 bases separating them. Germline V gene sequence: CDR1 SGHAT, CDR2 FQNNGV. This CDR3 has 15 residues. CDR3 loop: CASSLGTTPNEKLFF. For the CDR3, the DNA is TGTGCCAGCAGCTTAGGAACCACTCCGAATGAAAAACTGTTTTTT.